This T cell receptor beta chain was obtained from a study of blood T cell repertoires in COVID-19. CDR1 MNHEY and CDR2 SVGAGI come from the germline V gene. V shed 0 bases and J shed 5 bases, with 7 bases lying between them. The CDR3 sequence is 13 residues long. This table comes from immunoSEQ multiplex PCR, and its TCRdb copy is limited to in-frame clones, with some not included. This table holds around 100,000 clones, 75% to 90% found once. This TCR came from a man in his 70s with acute or convalescent COVID-19. Sequences were obtained from peripheral blood. The J gene is TRBJ2-5, the V gene TRBV6-5; the D gene is possibly TRBD2 (5 bases). CDR3 protein: CASSYSTGETQYF. The CDR3, as DNA: TGTGCCAGCAGTTACTCGACGGGGGAGACCCAGTACTTC.